These T cell receptor beta chains were read from a single sample in a study of blood T cells in healthy people across ages. Each CDR3 protein gets one entry after TCRdb re-called the 5' RACE reads with MiXCR. The data show about 640,000 distinct CDR3 sequences, roughly 50% seen once. The sequencing sample was made of blood. These receptors originate from a man aged 55 to 70 in good health. The CDR3 runs from the conserved cysteine through the conserved F or W. The D gene is left open where the match is weak. Size tells how often a clone was seen (once, few, many) or the class of an expanded clone, and some rows leave it out.

d_call: .; v_call: TRBV10-1; clone_size: .; j_call: TRBJ1-1; cdr3_nt: TGCGCCAGCAGTGTGGGTTACTCGAACACTGAAGCTTTCTTT; cdr3_aa: CASSVGYSNTEAFF
d_call: .; v_call: TRBV7-2; clone_size: .; j_call: TRBJ2-5; cdr3_nt: TGTGCCAGCAGCCCCCCAGGGTTACGGGGAGAGACCCAGTACTTC; cdr3_aa: CASSPPGLRGETQYF
d_call: TRBD1; v_call: TRBV9; clone_size: .; j_call: TRBJ2-1; cdr3_nt: TGTGCCAGCAGCGTTGCCGGGACAGGGTCCTACAATGAGCAGTTCTTC; cdr3_aa: CASSVAGTGSYNEQFF
d_call: TRBD2; v_call: TRBV4-2; clone_size: many; j_call: TRBJ2-1; cdr3_nt: TGTGCCAGCAGCCAAGAGAACGGAATAGCGGGGTCCTACAATGAGCAGTTCTTC; cdr3_aa: CASSQENGIAGSYNEQFF
d_call: .; v_call: TRBV25-1; clone_size: .; j_call: TRBJ1-5; cdr3_nt: TGTGCCAGCAGTGAGGTTTTTGGCAATCAGCCCCAGCATTTT; cdr3_aa: CASSEVFGNQPQHF
d_call: TRBD1; v_call: TRBV25-1; clone_size: once; j_call: TRBJ2-5; cdr3_nt: TGTGCCAGCAGTGAAGGGGACAGGGCTGGGGAGACCCAGTACTTC; cdr3_aa: CASSEGDRAGETQYF
d_call: TRBD2; v_call: TRBV6-2/TRBV6-3; clone_size: .; j_call: TRBJ2-7; cdr3_nt: TGTGCCAGCAGACCTACTAGCGTGAGGGGTTACGAGCAGTACTTC; cdr3_aa: CASRPTSVRGYEQYF
d_call: .; v_call: TRBV20-1; clone_size: .; j_call: TRBJ2-3; cdr3_nt: TGCAGTGCTAGAGCCCCTACGACAGATACGCAGTATTTT; cdr3_aa: CSARAPTTDTQYF
d_call: .; v_call: TRBV7-9; clone_size: .; j_call: TRBJ1-2; cdr3_nt: TGTGCCAGCAGCTTAGCACGGGGACAAGTTGATGGCTACACCTTC; cdr3_aa: CASSLARGQVDGYTF
d_call: TRBD2; v_call: TRBV27; clone_size: .; j_call: TRBJ2-2; cdr3_nt: TGTGCCAGCAGTACAGCGGGGGGCGCATACACCGGGGAGCTGTTTTTT; cdr3_aa: CASSTAGGAYTGELFF
d_call: TRBD2; v_call: TRBV10-2; clone_size: .; j_call: TRBJ2-7; cdr3_nt: TGCGCCAGCAGGACTAGCGGGGGGAACTACGAGCAGTACTTC; cdr3_aa: CASRTSGGNYEQYF
d_call: TRBD1; v_call: TRBV5-1; clone_size: .; j_call: TRBJ1-2; cdr3_nt: TGCGCCAGCAGCGCCCAGACAGGGGCCAACTATGGCTACACCTTC; cdr3_aa: CASSAQTGANYGYTF
d_call: TRBD1; v_call: TRBV6-2/TRBV6-3; clone_size: .; j_call: TRBJ2-7; cdr3_nt: TGTGCCAGCAGGGACGGACAGGCCTACGAGCAGTACTTC; cdr3_aa: CASRDGQAYEQYF
d_call: .; v_call: TRBV29-1; clone_size: few; j_call: TRBJ2-3; cdr3_nt: TGCAGCGGCCCTGGAGCCGGGATAGCAGATACGCAGTATTTT; cdr3_aa: CSGPGAGIADTQYF
d_call: TRBD2; v_call: TRBV6-2/TRBV6-3; clone_size: .; j_call: TRBJ2-1; cdr3_nt: TGTGCCAGCAGCCGCGGACTAGCGGTTATCAATGAGCAGTTCTTC; cdr3_aa: CASSRGLAVINEQFF
d_call: .; v_call: TRBV2; clone_size: .; j_call: TRBJ2-6; cdr3_nt: TGTGCCAGCAGCCGGGACGTGGTTAGCTCTGGGGCCAACGTCCTGACTTTC; cdr3_aa: CASSRDVVSSGANVLTF
d_call: .; v_call: TRBV20-1; clone_size: .; j_call: TRBJ2-7; cdr3_nt: TGCAGTGCCAGTGAACAGGACTACTCCTACGAGCAGTACTTC; cdr3_aa: CSASEQDYSYEQYF
d_call: .; v_call: TRBV7-8; clone_size: .; j_call: TRBJ2-1; cdr3_nt: TGTGCCAGCAGCTGGGGCAACTCCTACAATGAGCAGTTCTTC; cdr3_aa: CASSWGNSYNEQFF
d_call: .; v_call: TRBV5-1; clone_size: .; j_call: TRBJ2-7; cdr3_nt: TGCGCCAGCAGCTTGGCCTTCGGGACAAGGGGTCTAAACGAGCAGTACTTC; cdr3_aa: CASSLAFGTRGLNEQYF
d_call: .; v_call: TRBV7-2; clone_size: .; j_call: TRBJ2-7; cdr3_nt: TGTGCCAGCAGCTTAGGCGTACTAGCTCCATACGAGCAGTACTTC; cdr3_aa: CASSLGVLAPYEQYF
d_call: .; v_call: TRBV29-1; clone_size: .; j_call: TRBJ2-3; cdr3_nt: TGCAGCGATATTCGCGCAGATACGCAGTATTTT; cdr3_aa: CSDIRADTQYF
d_call: .; v_call: TRBV5-4; clone_size: .; j_call: TRBJ2-7; cdr3_nt: TGTGCCAGCAGCCCGGGCCCTCGCGAGGGCCTCTACGAGCAGTACTTC; cdr3_aa: CASSPGPREGLYEQYF
d_call: TRBD1; v_call: TRBV14; clone_size: .; j_call: TRBJ1-2; cdr3_nt: TGTGCCAGCAGCCAAGCCCTCGGACAGGGGTGTGGCTACACCTTC; cdr3_aa: CASSQALGQGCGYTF
d_call: .; v_call: TRBV20-1; clone_size: .; j_call: TRBJ2-7; cdr3_nt: TGCAGTGCGAGCGGGGACAATGAGCAGTACTTC; cdr3_aa: CSASGDNEQYF
d_call: .; v_call: TRBV5-1; clone_size: few; j_call: TRBJ1-6; cdr3_nt: TGCGCCAGCAGCCCGGGACCGGGGAGCTCCTATAATTCACCCCTCCACTTT; cdr3_aa: CASSPGPGSSYNSPLHF
d_call: TRBD2; v_call: TRBV20-1; clone_size: few; j_call: TRBJ2-1; cdr3_nt: TGCAGTGCTAGAGATCCCCTACTAGCGGGGGTTTATGAGCAGTTCTTC; cdr3_aa: CSARDPLLAGVYEQFF
d_call: TRBD2; v_call: TRBV20-1; clone_size: .; j_call: TRBJ2-7; cdr3_nt: TGCAGTGCGCCTCCCCCGGGGGGAATGCGGTCCTACGAGCAGTACTTC; cdr3_aa: CSAPPPGGMRSYEQYF
d_call: TRBD1; v_call: TRBV14; clone_size: .; j_call: TRBJ1-1; cdr3_nt: TGTGCCAGCAGCCGCTATGGGGAGGGGGCGCTGACTGAAGCTTTCTTT; cdr3_aa: CASSRYGEGALTEAFF